This entry lists 21 T cell receptor beta chains sequenced from one sample in a study of shared clonotypes between healthy human individuals. Assay: immunoSEQ multiplex PCR; the TCRdb copy retains only in-frame clones and omits some. The top ten clones hold 0.55% to 0.7% of a sample with over a million clones, around 78% of them seen once. Sequencing was done on a sample of memory CD4+ T cells from PBMCs. Subset: CD45RA-negative fraction. Every receptor here comes from a man younger than 35 in good health. Some clones in this sample may be carry-over from other donors' samples.

This chain connects TRBV25-1 to TRBJ1-4, with D tentatively TRBD1 (6 bases). V was pared by 5 bases and J by 8 bases, with 12 bases between. CDR3 length equals 13 residues. Germline V gene sequence: CDR1 MGHDK, CDR2 SYGVNS. CDR3 coding DNA: TGTGCCAGCAGTCCAGGGGTTGGGGAAAAACTGTTTTTT. Protein: CASSPGVGEKLFF.

The gene calls are TRBV28 and TRBJ2-2; 9 nucleotides align to TRBD1. CDR3 length: 17 residues. The J segment lost 3 bases and the V segment lost 4 bases, leaving 9 bases of the junction unmatched. Germline assignment: CDR1 MDHEN and CDR2 SYDVKM. The CDR3 DNA follows: TGTGCCAGCAGTTCAACCATTGACAGGGGGGACACCGGGGAGCTGTTTTTT. This sequence encodes CASSSTIDRGDTGELFF.

The chain employs TRBV2 and TRBJ2-7, with a possible D match to TRBD2 (7 bases). This CDR3 comprises 13 residues. In germline, CDR1 is SNHLY, CDR2 FYNNEI. V was shortened by 9 bases and J by 7 bases, with 19 bases between the two germline ends. This chain's CDR3 is CASLRDTGGEQYF. CDR3 DNA sequence: TGTGCCAGTCTCCGGGACACCGGGGGGGAGCAGTACTTC.

The rearrangement joins TRBV5-6 to TRBJ1-1; D unresolved. Germline CDR1 SGHDT, CDR2 YYEEEE. The CDR3 runs to 11 residues. V gave up 4 bases and J gave up 11 bases, with 12 bases separating them. DNA of the CDR3: TGTGCCAGCAGCCTGGAGGGAGTGGCTTTCTTT. Protein product: CASSLEGVAFF.

The chain joins TRBV11-1 to TRBJ1-1; D gene unclear. Germline assignment: CDR1 SGHAT and CDR2 FQDESV (reference sequence). Trimming stripped 5 bases from V and 2 bases from J, with 9 bases between. This CDR3 comprises 13 residues. CDR3 DNA: TGTGCCAGCAGCACCCAACCCAACACTGAAGCTTTCTTT. Translated, it gives CASSTQPNTEAFF.

This clone was seen a single time. V usage is TRBV7-6 and J usage is TRBJ2-5; 13 nucleotides match TRBD2. The CDR3 sequence is 16 residues long. The germline gives CDR1 SGHVS, CDR2 FNYEAQ. Unmatched junction bases numbered 7, after V lost 4 bases and J lost 5 bases. In DNA form, the CDR3 reads TGTGCCAGCAGCTCCATCGGACTAGCGGGAGCCGAGACCCAGTACTTC. This sequence encodes CASSSIGLAGAETQYF.

The chain employs TRBV10-1 and TRBJ1-1, with D uncertain. Germline assignment: CDR1 WNHNN and CDR2 SYGVQD (reference sequence). The CDR3 contains 13 residues. With 3 bases removed from V and 6 bases from J, the gap between germline ends came to 11 bases. The CDR3 sequence: CASSEFLDAEAFF. As DNA, the CDR3 is TGCGCCAGCAGTGAATTTTTGGACGCTGAAGCTTTCTTT.

The V call is TRBV11-3, the J call TRBJ1-5, with D uncertain. CDR3 length: 15 amino acids. Germline CDR1 is SGHNT and CDR2 is YENEEA. The V end lost 0 bases, the J end lost 5 bases, and 11 bases lay between the germline ends. The CDR3 DNA follows: TGTGCCAGCAGCTTAGATCATGGTGCCGATCAGCCCCAGCATTTT. Protein product: CASSLDHGADQPQHF.

The chain couples TRBV2 to TRBJ2-3; weak D call: TRBD2 (6 bases). This CDR3 comprises 14 residues. With 6 bases removed from V and 6 bases from J, the gap between germline ends came to 16 bases. Per germline, CDR1 SNHLY and CDR2 FYNNEI. CDR3 sequence: CASSGTFSADTQYF. The CDR3 DNA reads as TGTGCCAGCAGCGGGACTTTCTCCGCGGATACGCAGTATTTT.

This clone was observed a few times. The chain joins TRBV10-3 to TRBJ2-7; a possible D gene is TRBD1 (5 bases). Germline V gene lookup returns CDR1 ENHRY and CDR2 SYGVKD. Trimming pared 6 bases from V and 4 bases from J, leaving 10 bases between. This CDR3 comprises 12 residues. The CDR3 region has the DNA TGTGCCATCAGCAGGGAAGGTTACGAGCAGTACTTC. This translates into CAISREGYEQYF.

The genes are TRBV14 and TRBJ1-2; 7 bases fit TRBD1. Unmatched junction bases numbered 11, after V lost 3 bases and J lost 7 bases. CDR1 and CDR2 (germline): SGHDN, FVKESK. This CDR3 has 15 residues. The CDR3 DNA reads as TGTGCCAGCAGCCACTTAAACAGGGGAAGGGGTGGCTACACCTTC. Amino acids: CASSHLNRGRGGYTF. Drawing the rest from reference TRBV14 and TRBJ1-2, the complete variable domain is EAGVTQFPSHSVIEKGQTVTLRCDPISGHDNLYWYRRVMGKEIKFLLHFVKESKQDESGMPNNRFLAERTGGTYSTLKVQPAELEDSGVYFCASSHLNRGRGGYTFGSGTRLTVV.

This chain joins TRBV6-1 and TRBJ1-5; no reliable D call. This CDR3 is 14 amino acids long. The V end lost 0 bases, the J end lost 5 bases, and 8 bases lay between the germline ends. Germline lookup yields CDR1 MNHNS and CDR2 SASEGT. The CDR3 sequence: CASSEAGVYQPQHF. Here the CDR3 DNA reads TGTGCCAGCAGTGAAGCGGGAGTGTATCAGCCCCAGCATTTT.

This clone was seen repeatedly, ten times or more. The chain has TRBV5-4 and TRBJ1-1; a possible D gene is TRBD1 (5 bases). Looked up from germline, CDR1 is SGHNT and CDR2 is YYREEE (reference sequence). The V end lost 0 bases, the J end lost 5 bases, and 23 bases lay between the germline ends. This CDR3 spans 18 amino acids. CDR3 in DNA: TGTGCCAGCAGCTTGGGGGGCATGCGGGATTTGGGGAGTACTGAAGCTTTCTTT. Translating gives CASSLGGMRDLGSTEAFF.

The chain joins TRBV6-1 to TRBJ2-7; D is possibly TRBD1 (6 bases). V was shortened by 6 bases and J by 7 bases, with 13 bases between the two germline ends. The germline CDR1 and CDR2 sequences are MNHNS and SASEGT. The CDR3 has 12 residues. In nucleotides, the CDR3 is TGTGCCAGCAGCTTACAGGGTAATGAGCAGTACTTC. It codes for CASSLQGNEQYF.

This clone occurred a few times. This sample also contains other DNA sequences that code for the same CDR3. The rearrangement uses TRBV9 and TRBJ2-3; 8 nucleotides line up with TRBD1. The junction had 4 bases not matched to a gene; V was cut back by 4 bases and J by 3 bases. The germline CDR1 and CDR2 sequences are SGDLS and YYNGEE. This CDR3 has 14 residues. The CDR3 sequence: CASSSRTGTDTQYF. The DNA for the CDR3 is TGTGCCAGCAGCTCTCGGACAGGGACAGATACGCAGTATTTT.

As regards this clone: Sequence at one end of the junction differs from germline and may be a read error. The CDR3 here is CASSPRQGRNPGELFF. CDR3 DNA: TGCGCCAGCAGCCCCCGACAGGGTAGGAACCCCGGGGAGCTGTTTTTT. This chain uses TRBV4-1 with TRBJ2-2; TRBD1 matches 7 bases. CDR1 and CDR2 from the germline V gene are MGHRA and YSYEKL. The CDR3 totals 16 residues.

The CDR3: CASSQPSRTSGSSYEQYF. CDR3 in DNA: TGTGCCAGCAGCCAACCTAGTCGGACTAGCGGGTCCTCCTACGAGCAGTACTTC. The chain couples TRBV7-9 to TRBJ2-7; 11 positions agree with TRBD2. Per the germline V gene, CDR1 is SEHNR and CDR2 is FQNEAQ (reference sequence). The CDR3 spans 18 residues. J was trimmed by 0 bases and V by 5 bases; bases with no gene match: 12.

This rearrangement joins TRBV5-5 to TRBJ2-7, with TRBD2 identical over 8 bases. Germline V gene sequence: CDR1 SGHKS, CDR2 YYEKEE (reference sequence). Trimming at V came to 4 bases and at J to 0 bases, leaving 6 bases not matched to a gene. The CDR3 extends over 15 amino acids. The CDR3 bases are TGTGCCAGCAGCCGCCCCGGGACTAGCTCCTACGAGCAGTACTTC. Amino acids: CASSRPGTSSYEQYF.

The chain uses TRBV27 and TRBJ2-4; 10 bases map to TRBD2. J was trimmed by 4 bases and V by 2 bases; bases with no gene match: 8. Per the germline V gene, CDR1 is MNHEY and CDR2 is SMNVEV (reference sequence). This CDR3 contains 17 residues. The CDR3 here is CASSLMASGSRKNIQYF. The CDR3 DNA sequence: TGTGCCAGCAGTTTAATGGCTAGCGGGAGTAGGAAAAACATTCAGTACTTC.

J is TRBJ1-2 and V is TRBV1. TRBV1 is a recognized pseudogene. CDR3 size: 13 residues. The CDR3 is CTSSQEAVCGYTF. CDR3 in DNA: TGCACCAGCAGCCAAGAGGCGGTGTGTGGCTACACCTTC.

This clone was counted between two and nine times. The rearrangement uses TRBV18 and TRBJ2-1, with a possible D match to TRBD2 (6 bases). The CDR3 runs to 14 residues. Trimming pared 3 bases from V and 7 bases from J, leaving 13 bases between. Germline-derived CDR1 and CDR2 are KGHSH and LQKENI. The CDR3 protein is CASSPGGLRNEQFF. CDR3 bases: TGTGCCAGCTCACCCGGGGGACTTCGAAATGAGCAGTTCTTC.